A selection of T cell receptor beta chains follows, all from one sample in a study of response to subunit inactivated influenza vaccine. TCRdb processed the RT-PCR reads anew with MiXCR; each CDR3 protein has one entry. This table has about 780,000 distinct CDR3 sequences, approximately 17% appearing once. The specimen was PBMCs from blood, collected 5 to 6 days after vaccination. The source is a middle-aged man who received an inactivated influenza vaccine. CDR3s include the opening cysteine and the closing phenylalanine or tryptophan. The D gene is left open where the match is weak. A clone size is listed for some rows: how often the clone was seen (once, few, many), or a class if it is expanded.

J: TRBJ2-5; size: few; D: NA; V: TRBV6-5; DNA: TGTGCCAGCAGTTATGGGGGGCATAGAGAGACCCAGTACTTC; CDR3: CASSYGGHRETQYF
J: TRBJ2-7; size: NA; D: TRBD1; V: TRBV20-1; DNA: TGCAGTGCTACCGGGACAGGGAACTACGAGCAGTACTTC; CDR3: CSATGTGNYEQYF
J: TRBJ2-1; size: NA; D: NA; V: TRBV20-1; DNA: TGCAGTGCTAGAGTCCAAAGCCCCAGCGATGAGCAGTTCTTC; CDR3: CSARVQSPSDEQFF
J: TRBJ2-7; size: NA; D: NA; V: TRBV5-1; DNA: TGCGCCAGCAGTCCTGCTAAAGGGCAGAGCTACGAGCAGTACTTC; CDR3: CASSPAKGQSYEQYF
J: TRBJ2-5; size: NA; D: NA; V: TRBV6-5; DNA: TGTGCCAGCAGTTACGGCCTAGTTCAAGAGACCCAGTACTTC; CDR3: CASSYGLVQETQYF
J: TRBJ2-3; size: NA; D: TRBD2; V: TRBV5-1; DNA: TGCGCCAGCAGCTTCGCACTAGCGGGGTCGGGTGATACGCAGTATTTT; CDR3: CASSFALAGSGDTQYF
J: TRBJ2-7; size: few; D: NA; V: TRBV20-1; DNA: TGCAGTGTTAGACAGAGCTCCTACGAGCAGTACTTC; CDR3: CSVRQSSYEQYF
J: TRBJ2-3; size: NA; D: TRBD1; V: TRBV7-9; DNA: TGTGCCAGCAGCTACTTTTTGACAGGGTCAGATACGCAGTATTTT; CDR3: CASSYFLTGSDTQYF
J: TRBJ1-3; size: few; D: TRBD1; V: TRBV11-1; DNA: TGTGCCAGCAGCTTCGATCGGACAGGCTTGGGAAACACCATATATTTT; CDR3: CASSFDRTGLGNTIYF
J: TRBJ1-1; size: NA; D: TRBD1; V: TRBV2; DNA: TGTGCCAGCAGCGGACAGGGCCTGAACACTGAAGCTTTCTTT; CDR3: CASSGQGLNTEAFF
J: TRBJ2-7; size: NA; D: TRBD1; V: TRBV4-1; DNA: TGCGCCAGCAGCCCAGCCGGGACAGGGAAGTCCTACGAGCAGTACTTC; CDR3: CASSPAGTGKSYEQYF
J: TRBJ2-2; size: few; D: NA; V: TRBV12-3/TRBV12-4; DNA: TGTGCCAGCAGTTTGTTGGGGGGCGCGGGCGGGGAGCTGTTTTTT; CDR3: CASSLLGGAGGELFF
J: TRBJ1-3; size: NA; D: NA; V: TRBV4-3; DNA: TGCGCCAGCAGCCCTGGAAGGGTGGAACGGGGGTCTGGAAACACCATATATTTT; CDR3: CASSPGRVERGSGNTIYF
J: TRBJ1-5; size: few; D: NA; V: TRBV7-2; DNA: TGTGCCAGCAGCTTATTGGGGGCTGGTCAGCCCCAGCATTTT; CDR3: CASSLLGAGQPQHF
J: TRBJ2-1; size: NA; D: NA; V: TRBV12-3/TRBV12-4; DNA: TGTGCCAGCAGTTGGAACCCAAGGAATGAGCAGTTCTTC; CDR3: CASSWNPRNEQFF
J: TRBJ2-1; size: few; D: TRBD2; V: TRBV28; DNA: TGTGCCAGCCGCCGGACTAGCGGGGCCAACAATGAGCAGTTCTTC; CDR3: CASRRTSGANNEQFF
J: TRBJ2-2; size: NA; D: NA; V: TRBV10-3; DNA: TGTGCCATCAGCCAGGGACTTCACACCGGGGAGCTGTTTTTT; CDR3: CAISQGLHTGELFF
J: TRBJ2-1; size: NA; D: NA; V: TRBV29-1; DNA: TGCAGCGTTGTAACAGGGTCTAACAATGAGCAGTTCTTC; CDR3: CSVVTGSNNEQFF
J: TRBJ2-7; size: NA; D: NA; V: TRBV15; DNA: TGTGCCACCAGCAGAGACATATACTACGAGCAGTACTTC; CDR3: CATSRDIYYEQYF
J: TRBJ2-1; size: few; D: TRBD2; V: TRBV3-1; DNA: TGTGCCAGCAGCTTTCTAGCGGCCTACTCCTACAATGAGCAGTTCTTC; CDR3: CASSFLAAYSYNEQFF
J: TRBJ1-4; size: many; D: TRBD1; V: TRBV6-1; DNA: TGTGCCAGCAGCAGTGGACAGGGGGCTAATGAAAAACTGTTTTTT; CDR3: CASSSGQGANEKLFF
J: TRBJ1-2; size: NA; D: NA; V: TRBV29-1; DNA: TGCAGCCTTAGGGGGGCCGCTAACTATGGCTACACCTTC; CDR3: CSLRGAANYGYTF
J: TRBJ2-1; size: NA; D: NA; V: TRBV14; DNA: TGTGCCAGCAGCCAAAGCGTGTTTACCAATGAGCAGTTCTTC; CDR3: CASSQSVFTNEQFF
J: TRBJ2-7; size: NA; D: NA; V: TRBV20-1; DNA: TGCAGGGCCGGGACATCCTTTTACGAGCAGTACTTC; CDR3: CRAGTSFYEQYF
J: TRBJ1-1; size: NA; D: NA; V: TRBV4-1; DNA: TGCGCCAGCAGCCCGTCTCGGGTTAGGCTCGGGACTGAAGCTTTCTTT; CDR3: CASSPSRVRLGTEAFF
J: TRBJ2-5; size: NA; D: NA; V: TRBV12-3/TRBV12-4; DNA: TGTGCCAGCAGGGAGACAGTGGGTCTGGCCCAGTACTTC; CDR3: CASRETVGLAQYF
J: TRBJ2-3; size: few; D: TRBD2; V: TRBV29-1; DNA: TGCAGCGTTATCGGACTAGCGGGGGGTGTAGATACGCAGTATTTT; CDR3: CSVIGLAGGVDTQYF
J: TRBJ1-5; size: few; D: NA; V: TRBV2; DNA: TGTGCCAGCACCCTGACAGATAGCAATCAGCCCCAGCATTTT; CDR3: CASTLTDSNQPQHF
J: TRBJ1-5; size: NA; D: NA; V: TRBV11-2; DNA: TGTGCCAGCAGCTTAGCAGGGGTACGCAGGCATCAGCCCCAGCATTTT; CDR3: CASSLAGVRRHQPQHF
J: TRBJ2-1; size: few; D: TRBD2; V: TRBV7-9; DNA: TGTGCCAGCAGCTCGCGGGGGGCTAACTACAATGAGCAGTTCTTC; CDR3: CASSSRGANYNEQFF
J: TRBJ2-2; size: NA; D: TRBD1; V: TRBV2; DNA: TGTGCCAGCAGGGTACCGGGACAGGGGAACACCGGGGAGCTGTTTTTT; CDR3: CASRVPGQGNTGELFF
J: TRBJ2-4; size: NA; D: NA; V: TRBV7-2; DNA: TGTGCCAGCAGCTTATTTGGGGAAAACATTCAGTACTTC; CDR3: CASSLFGENIQYF
J: TRBJ1-2; size: many; D: NA; V: TRBV5-1; DNA: TGTGCCAGCAGTCCAGACAGGTCCAACTATGGCTACACCTTC; CDR3: CASSPDRSNYGYTF
J: TRBJ2-5; size: many; D: NA; V: TRBV29-1; DNA: TGCAGCGTTGAAGATGTGCGGGTGAGGGAGACCCAGTACTTC; CDR3: CSVEDVRVRETQYF
J: TRBJ2-7; size: NA; D: NA; V: TRBV6-5; DNA: TGTGCCAGCAGTTACATATCTAGCATCGGGGTGACCTACGAGCAGTACTTC; CDR3: CASSYISSIGVTYEQYF
J: TRBJ2-1; size: NA; D: TRBD2; V: TRBV6-2/TRBV6-3; DNA: TGTGCCAGCACCCCACGGAGACTAGCCCATACTGAGCAGTTCTTC; CDR3: CASTPRRLAHTEQFF
J: TRBJ2-1; size: NA; D: NA; V: TRBV9; DNA: TGTGCCAGCAGCCCTTACTGGGGTGGAGGTAATGAGCAGTTCTTC; CDR3: CASSPYWGGGNEQFF
J: TRBJ2-3; size: few; D: NA; V: TRBV10-3; DNA: TGTGCCATCAGATCCGCCGGGGATACGCAGTATTTT; CDR3: CAIRSAGDTQYF
J: TRBJ2-7; size: few; D: NA; V: TRBV5-1; DNA: TGCGCCAGCAGCTTGGCCTTAGGCCTAACCTACGAGCAGTACTTC; CDR3: CASSLALGLTYEQYF
J: TRBJ2-1; size: NA; D: NA; V: TRBV6-2/TRBV6-3; DNA: TGTGCCAGCACCCTAGGGGGCTCCTACAATGAGCAGTTCTTC; CDR3: CASTLGGSYNEQFF
J: TRBJ2-7; size: NA; D: TRBD1; V: TRBV11-2; DNA: TGTGCCAGCAGCTTAAAACAGGGGGGCCACGAGCAGTACTTC; CDR3: CASSLKQGGHEQYF
J: TRBJ1-5; size: NA; D: NA; V: TRBV20-1; DNA: TGCAGTGCTAGACCTAGGCAGGGCGGCCAGCCCCAGCATTTT; CDR3: CSARPRQGGQPQHF
J: TRBJ2-1; size: few; D: TRBD2; V: TRBV3-1; DNA: TGTGCCAGCAGCCAAGCTAGCGGGTTAAGATACCATGAGCAGTTCTTC; CDR3: CASSQASGLRYHEQFF
J: TRBJ2-7; size: NA; D: TRBD2; V: TRBV7-8; DNA: TGTGCCAGCAGCTTACGGCCAGGGAGGGAGTGGGAGCAGTACTTC; CDR3: CASSLRPGREWEQYF
J: TRBJ2-2; size: NA; D: NA; V: TRBV30; DNA: TGTGCCTGGAGTGTACTAATGATTGGCGGCACCGGGGAGCTGTTTTTT; CDR3: CAWSVLMIGGTGELFF
J: TRBJ2-1; size: few; D: NA; V: TRBV4-2; DNA: TGTGCCAGCAGCCAAGAATCTTGGGGGGGCATCAACAATGAGCAGTTCTTC; CDR3: CASSQESWGGINNEQFF
J: TRBJ1-5; size: few; D: NA; V: TRBV3-1; DNA: TGTGCCAGCAGCCAAGTCCTTGGGGGGACCCAGCATTTT; CDR3: CASSQVLGGTQHF
J: TRBJ2-1; size: once; D: TRBD2; V: TRBV7-3; DNA: TGTGCCAGCAGCCCAAGAGGACTAGCGCGCTCCTACAATGAGCAGTTCTTC; CDR3: CASSPRGLARSYNEQFF
J: TRBJ2-3; size: NA; D: NA; V: TRBV4-2; DNA: TGTGCCAGCAGCCCTATCCGAGACTCTGGCACAGATACGCAGTATTTT; CDR3: CASSPIRDSGTDTQYF
J: TRBJ2-1; size: NA; D: TRBD2; V: TRBV7-2; DNA: TGTGCCAGCAGCTTAGTAGCGGGCCGGACCTACAATGAGCAGTTCTTC; CDR3: CASSLVAGRTYNEQFF
J: TRBJ1-5; size: few; D: NA; V: TRBV5-5; DNA: TGTGCCAGCAGCTTGGCGGCAGTAAACCTCAATCAGCCCCAGCATTTT; CDR3: CASSLAAVNLNQPQHF
J: TRBJ1-1; size: NA; D: TRBD1; V: TRBV20-1; DNA: TGCAGTGCTTTCCACAGGGGAAGGTCTGGCACTGAAGCTTTCTTT; CDR3: CSAFHRGRSGTEAFF
J: TRBJ2-3; size: few; D: TRBD1; V: TRBV28; DNA: TGTGCCAGCAGCGCATTCCGGGACAGGGGGAGAGATACGCAGTATTTT; CDR3: CASSAFRDRGRDTQYF